This TCR beta chain was observed in a study of cytomegalovirus exposure and HLA in healthy donors. Study findings and constraints: Most of the TCR beta V segments (in an earlier analysis) were productive either about 90% or about 30% of the time.

V shed 4 bases and J 6 bases; nucleotides not matched to a gene: 12. CDR3 length: 15 residues. Germline V lookup: CDR1 SGHNT, CDR2 YYREEE (reference sequence). Primers: 60 Vbeta forward and 13 Jbeta reverse. Profiling relied on immunoSEQ multiplex PCR, and the TCRdb table lists in-frame clones only, not all of them. Of some 150,000 clones in the sample, approximately 80% were seen once. In regard to this clone: Its antigen is not identified.

This chain joins TRBV5-4 and TRBJ1-2; 7 bases line up with TRBD1. The sequenced material came from PBMCs. This clonotype was obtained from a young man in good health and CMV-seropositive. CDR3 in amino acids: CASSPGQSTIDGYTF. The DNA of the CDR3 is TGTGCCAGCAGCCCGGGACAGTCGACTATCGATGGCTACACCTTC.